These 13 T cell receptor beta chains originate from one sample sequenced in a study of blood T cell repertoires in COVID-19. Method: immunoSEQ multiplex PCR; TCRdb's copy keeps in-frame clones and lacks some. This table holds a few hundred thousand clones, 88% found once. The sequencing input was PBMCs or T cells enriched from blood (not recorded which). The source is a woman aged 60-75 years in a cohort exposed to, infected with or recovered from COVID-19 (not recorded which).

The rearrangement uses TRBV9 and TRBJ2-7; 9 bases match TRBD2. Germline V CDR1 and CDR2: SGDLS, YYNGEE. With V trimmed by 2 bases and J by 2 bases, 5 bases remained unmatched. This CDR3 comprises 15 residues. CDR3 amino acids: CASSVRLAEAYEQYF. CDR3 nucleotide sequence: TGTGCCAGCAGCGTGAGACTAGCGGAAGCCTACGAGCAGTACTTC.

Regarding this clone: One end of the junction fails to match germline, which may point to a read error. In the same sample, other DNA sequences code for this CDR3. V and J are TRBV11-2 and TRBJ2-1; 14 nucleotides agree with TRBD2. CDR1 is SGHAT and CDR2 is FQNNGV in the germline V gene. The CDR3 consists of 17 residues. CDR3 sequence: CASSDGTSGSPVNEQFF. The DNA of the CDR3 is TGTGCCAGCAGCGACGGGACTAGCGGGAGTCCTGTCAATGAGCAATTCTTC.

This sequence joins TRBV12-5 and TRBJ2-1, with a weak D call TRBD1 (6 bases). CDR3 length: 18 amino acids. The V gene's germline CDR1 is LGHNT and CDR2 FRNRAP. The V and J ends lost 0 bases and 4 bases respectively, with 19 bases between them. This CDR3 is CASGLVQSGAVFYNEQFF. The CDR3 DNA sequence: TGTGCTAGTGGTTTGGTACAGTCAGGGGCCGTTTTTTACAATGAGCAGTTCTTC. Drawing the rest from reference TRBV12-5 and TRBJ2-1, the complete variable domain is DARVTQTPRHKVTEMGQEVTMRCQPILGHNTVFWYRQTMMQGLELLAYFRNRAPLDDSGMPKDRFSAEMPDATLATLKIQPSEPRDSAVYFCASGLVQSGAVFYNEQFFGPGTRLTVL.

The rearrangement uses TRBV15 and TRBJ2-7, with 10 bases identical to TRBD1. CDR3 length: 20 amino acids. CDR1 LNHNV and CDR2 YYDKDF come from the germline V gene (reference sequence). With V trimmed by 1 base and J by 1 base, 16 bases remained unmatched. The CDR3 nucleotides are TGTGCCACCAGCAGAGCCCCCGGGACAGGGGAGCTAGCGGTATCCTACGAGCAGTACTTC. Amino acids: CATSRAPGTGELAVSYEQYF.

The chain has TRBV10-3 and TRBJ1-6; TRBD1 matches at 7 bases. V shed 11 bases and J 3 bases; nucleotides not matched to a gene: 22. The CDR3 runs 19 residues. Germline V gene lookup returns CDR1 ENHRY and CDR2 SYGVKD. CDR3 loop: CALVLLRPQGPHYNSPLHF. The CDR3, as DNA: TGTGCCCTTGTCCTTCTTCGACCACAGGGGCCCCACTATAATTCACCCCTCCACTTT.

The CDR3 is CASSEAEGEKLFF. CDR3 nucleotides: TGTGCCAGCAGTGAAGCGGAGGGTGAAAAACTGTTTTTT. V is TRBV6-1 and J is TRBJ1-4; D unresolved. This CDR3 is 13 amino acids long. Trimming shortened V by 0 bases and J by 7 bases, and 6 bases separated the two germline ends. Germline V gene sequence: CDR1 MNHNS, CDR2 SASEGT.

This clone was seen only once. This sequence joins TRBV7-8 and TRBJ2-7; D may be TRBD2 (5 bases). The V and J ends lost 6 bases and 3 bases respectively, with 12 bases between them. The CDR3 totals 13 residues. CDR1 and CDR2 (germline): SGHVS, FQNEAQ. CDR3 bases: TGTGCCAGCAGACCCAGCGGCCTCTACGAGCAGTACTTC. Its translation: CASRPSGLYEQYF.

This clone has a single count. The chain carries TRBV6-5 and TRBJ2-7, with 8 nucleotides matching TRBD2. From germline, CDR1 is MNHEY and CDR2 SVGAGI. The CDR3 extends over 14 amino acids. The J segment lost 0 bases and the V segment lost 6 bases, leaving 4 bases of the junction unmatched. The CDR3 region has the DNA TGTGCCAGCAGACGGACTAGCAGCTCCTACGAGCAGTACTTC. Translation gives CASRRTSSSYEQYF.

The chain carries TRBV25-1 and TRBJ2-7; 12 bases fit TRBD2. Trimming cost V 3 bases and J 9 bases; bases outside gene matches: 12. From germline, CDR1 is MGHDK and CDR2 SYGVNS. The CDR3 spans 16 residues. CDR3 DNA: TGTGCCAGCAGTGACACCGGGGCTAGCGGGAGGGTGGTGCAGTACTTC. Translating gives CASSDTGASGRVVQYF.

The chain uses TRBV29-1 and TRBJ2-7, with TRBD2 matching 12 bases. V was pared by 7 bases and J by 6 bases, with 10 bases of the junction left unmatched. CDR3 length: 14 residues. Germline V lookup: CDR1 SQVTM, CDR2 ANQGSEA. This CDR3 is CSAKTSGSDAEQYF. The CDR3 DNA sequence: TGCAGCGCGAAGACTAGCGGGAGTGACGCCGAGCAGTACTTC.

The chain combines TRBV5-6 with TRBJ2-7; 7 nucleotides agree with TRBD1. The CDR3 totals 15 residues. Germline CDR1 is SGHDT and CDR2 is YYEEEE. Losses at the gene ends were 4 bases for V and 0 bases for J; bases not matched to a gene: 7. This chain's CDR3 is CASSPWDRYSYEQYF. The CDR3 nucleotides are TGTGCCAGCAGCCCCTGGGACAGATACTCCTACGAGCAGTACTTC.

The gene calls are TRBV29-1 and TRBJ2-7, with 9 positions matching TRBD1. Per the germline V gene, CDR1 is SQVTM and CDR2 is ANQGSEA. The CDR3 is 15 residues long. V gave up 4 bases and J gave up 3 bases; unmatched junction bases: 10. CDR3 loop: CSVAPGTGPDYEQYF. The CDR3 DNA follows: TGCAGCGTTGCCCCCGGGACAGGGCCAGACTACGAGCAGTACTTC.

V usage is TRBV30 and J usage is TRBJ1-3; D gene ambiguous. V lost 2 bases, J lost 0 bases, and 5 bases lay in between. Germline V lookup: CDR1 GTSNPN, CDR2 SVGIG (reference sequence). This CDR3 has 13 amino acids. CDR3 DNA: TGTGCCTGGAGTTTTCTCTCTGGAAACACCATATATTTT. It specifies CAWSFLSGNTIYF.